This TCR beta chain was documented in a study of human T cells and chemical hapten exposure. Study-level points and caveats: Alopecia was present in the donors, so their immune response may differ from healthy people's.

Only a few counts were recorded for this clonotype. Its antigen is not identified. The study's library attached unique molecular identifiers to single cDNA molecules. Methods used by the authors: TCR counts had a median of approximately 87,000 per sample and spanned roughly 20,000 to 690,600. TCRdb redid the calling of the RACE reads with MiXCR, one entry per CDR3 protein. These V and J calls originate from TCRdb's pipeline instead of the authors' own analysis. Of about 270,000 distinct CDR3 sequences listed, over 7.5% are singletons. There are 15 residues in the CDR3. V was clipped by 5 bases and J by 4 bases, with 16 bases between them. In germline, CDR1 is SGHRS, CDR2 YFSETQ. As for time point: pre-sensitization, week 0. Treatment in this sample: therapeutic diphenylcyclopropenone sensitization with weekly scalp DPC.

V gene TRBV5-1 combines with J gene TRBJ1-5; D is ambiguous. The source was whole blood, collected in connection with sensitization to the hapten diphenylcyclopropenone (DPC). The TCR originated in a man between 18 and 29 years old with alopecia areata. Some clones in this sample may be carry-over from other donors' samples. CDR3 in DNA: TGCGCCAGCAGTGACAACCCAGGAGGTAATCAGCCCCAGCATTTT. Translated: CASSDNPGGNQPQHF.